This note documents a single T cell receptor beta chain sequence. The primer mix had 52 TRBV and 13 TRBJ primers. Generated by immunoSEQ multiplex PCR, the TCRdb table keeps only in-frame clones and is missing some. Among some 21,000 clones listed, over 85% were seen once. The germline CDR1 and CDR2 sequences are MNHEY and SVGAGI. The CDR3 is 15 amino acids. V dropped 0 bases and J dropped 1; count of bases not matched to a gene: 1. This sample was taken from a study of regulatory T cells. V usage is TRBV6-5 and J usage is TRBJ1-1, with TRBD1 matching over 8 bases. The TCR comes from a child younger than 10 with CD3G deficiency. The sequencing input was CD8+ T cells sorted from blood. In DNA form, the CDR3 reads TGTGCCAGCAGTTACTCCGGGACAGGGAACACTGAAGCTTTCTTT. Protein sequence: CASSYSGTGNTEAFF.